Shown below are 4 T cell receptor beta chains from a single sample sequenced in a study of blood T cell repertoires in COVID-19. Assay: immunoSEQ multiplex PCR; the TCRdb copy retains only in-frame clones and omits some. This table holds over 200,000 clones, under 90% found once. Specimen: PBMCs or T cells enriched from blood (not recorded which). The receptors were sampled from a woman aged 45-60 years with acute COVID-19.

This clone was picked up one time. The rearrangement uses TRBV11-2 and TRBJ2-7; D possibly corresponds to TRBD2 (6 bases). Trimming stripped 5 bases from V and 9 bases from J, with 20 bases between. The CDR3 contains 14 residues. Germline V gives CDR1 SGHAT, CDR2 FQNNGV. CDR3 DNA sequence: TGTGCCAGCAGCGTCCGGGACTCGTTCGCGGTGCAGTACTTC. Its translation is CASSVRDSFAVQYF.

The V call is TRBV18, the J call TRBJ2-7; D possibly corresponds to TRBD1 (6 bases). This CDR3 comprises 15 residues. The germline CDR1 and CDR2 sequences are KGHSH and LQKENI. V was shortened by 3 bases and J by 6 bases, with 18 bases between the two germline ends. The CDR3 coding sequence is TGTGCCAGCTCACCGGGGGCAGTCCACTACCGCGAGCAGTACTTC. Protein: CASSPGAVHYREQYF.

This clone was seen a few times. This chain links TRBV7-9 with TRBJ1-5, with D maybe TRBD1 (6 bases). Germline CDR1 SEHNR, CDR2 FQNEAQ (reference sequence). The CDR3 consists of 13 residues. V was shortened by 3 bases and J by 4 bases, with 7 bases between the two germline ends. The DNA for the CDR3 is TGTGCCAGCAGCTTTGGACAGAATCAGCCCCAGCATTTT. Translating gives CASSFGQNQPQHF.

The chain links TRBV9 to TRBJ2-1, with D unresolved. V lost 4 bases and J 0 bases, leaving 11 bases between the germline ends. The germline gives CDR1 SGDLS, CDR2 YYNGEE. The length of the CDR3 is 15 residues. CDR3 nucleotides: TGTGCCAGCAGCCAAGACTCCATCTCCTACAATGAGCAGTTCTTC. It translates to CASSQDSISYNEQFF.